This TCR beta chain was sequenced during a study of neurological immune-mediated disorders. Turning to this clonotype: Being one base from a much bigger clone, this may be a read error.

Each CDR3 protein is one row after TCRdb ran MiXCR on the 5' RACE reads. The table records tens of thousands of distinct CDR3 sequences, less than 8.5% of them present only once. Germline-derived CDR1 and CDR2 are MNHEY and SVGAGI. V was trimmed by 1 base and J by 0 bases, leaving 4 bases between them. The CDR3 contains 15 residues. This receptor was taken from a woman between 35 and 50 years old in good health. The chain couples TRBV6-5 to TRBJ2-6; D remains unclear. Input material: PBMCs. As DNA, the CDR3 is TGTGCCAGCAGTTACTGTCCCTCTGGGGCCAACGTCCTGACTTTC. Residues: CASSYCPSGANVLTF.